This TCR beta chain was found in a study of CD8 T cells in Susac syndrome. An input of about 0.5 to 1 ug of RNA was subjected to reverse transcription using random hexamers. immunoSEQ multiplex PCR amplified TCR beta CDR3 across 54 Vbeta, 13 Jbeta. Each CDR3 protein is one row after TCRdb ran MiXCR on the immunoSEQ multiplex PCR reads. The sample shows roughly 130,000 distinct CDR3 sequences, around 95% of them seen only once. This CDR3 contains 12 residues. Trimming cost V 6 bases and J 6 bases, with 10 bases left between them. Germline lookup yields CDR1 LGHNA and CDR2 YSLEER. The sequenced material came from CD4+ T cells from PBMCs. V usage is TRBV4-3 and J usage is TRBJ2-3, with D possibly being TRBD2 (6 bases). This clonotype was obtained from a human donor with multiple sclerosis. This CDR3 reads CASRGGGDTQYF. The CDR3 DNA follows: TGCGCCAGCAGGGGGGGTGGGGATACGCAGTATTTT.